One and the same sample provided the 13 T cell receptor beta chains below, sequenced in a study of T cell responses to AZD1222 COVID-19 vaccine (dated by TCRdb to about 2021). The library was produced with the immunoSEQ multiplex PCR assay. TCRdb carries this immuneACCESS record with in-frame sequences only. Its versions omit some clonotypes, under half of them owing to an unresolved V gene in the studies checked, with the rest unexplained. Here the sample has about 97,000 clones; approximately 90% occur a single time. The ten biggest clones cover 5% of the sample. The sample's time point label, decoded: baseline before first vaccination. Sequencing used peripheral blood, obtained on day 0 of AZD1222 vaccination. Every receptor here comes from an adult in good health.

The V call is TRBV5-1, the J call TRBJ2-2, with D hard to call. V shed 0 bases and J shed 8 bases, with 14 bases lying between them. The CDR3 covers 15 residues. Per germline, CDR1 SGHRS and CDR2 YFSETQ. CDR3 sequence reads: CASSLAATHRGELFF. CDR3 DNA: TGCGCCAGCAGCTTGGCCGCGACCCATCGGGGGGAGCTGTTTTTT. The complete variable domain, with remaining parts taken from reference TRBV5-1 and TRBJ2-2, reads KAGVTQTPRYLIKTRGQQVTLSCSPISGHRSVSWYQQTPGQGLQFLFEYFSETQRNKGNFPGRFSGRQFSNSRSEMNVSTLELGDSALYLCASSLAATHRGELFFGEGSRLTVL.

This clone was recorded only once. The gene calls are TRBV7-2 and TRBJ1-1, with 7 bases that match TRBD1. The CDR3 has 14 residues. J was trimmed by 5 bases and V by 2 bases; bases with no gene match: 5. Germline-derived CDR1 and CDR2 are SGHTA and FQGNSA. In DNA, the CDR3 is TGTGCCAGCAGCTTACAACAGGGGCGTACTGAAGCTTTCTTT. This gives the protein CASSLQQGRTEAFF. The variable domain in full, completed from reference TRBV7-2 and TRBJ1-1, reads GAGVSQSPSNKVTEKGKDVELRCDPISGHTALYWYRQSLGQGLEFLIYFQGNSAPDKSGLPSDRFSAERTGGSVSTLTIQRTQQEDSAVYLCASSLQQGRTEAFFGQGTRLTVV.

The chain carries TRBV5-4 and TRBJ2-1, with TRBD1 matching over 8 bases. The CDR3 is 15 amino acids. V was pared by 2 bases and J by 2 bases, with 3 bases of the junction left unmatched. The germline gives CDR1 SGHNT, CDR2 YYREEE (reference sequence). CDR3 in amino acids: CASSFTGGAYNEQFF. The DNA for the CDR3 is TGTGCCAGCAGCTTCACAGGGGGAGCCTACAATGAGCAGTTCTTC.

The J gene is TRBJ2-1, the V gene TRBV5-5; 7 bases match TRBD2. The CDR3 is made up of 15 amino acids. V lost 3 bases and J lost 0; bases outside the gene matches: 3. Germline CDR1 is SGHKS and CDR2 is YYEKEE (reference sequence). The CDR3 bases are TGTGCCAGCAGCTACCTAGCGGTCTCCTACAATGAGCAGTTCTTC. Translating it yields CASSYLAVSYNEQFF.

CDR3 protein: CASSLGMAGGGEQYF. CDR3 DNA: TGTGCCAGCAGCTTAGGAATGGCGGGAGGAGGCGAGCAGTACTTC. This chain connects TRBV7-6 to TRBJ2-7; TRBD2 matches at 8 bases. J gave up 6 bases and V 1 base, and 8 bases lay outside the gene matches. Per germline, CDR1 SGHVS and CDR2 FNYEAQ. The CDR3 has 15 residues.

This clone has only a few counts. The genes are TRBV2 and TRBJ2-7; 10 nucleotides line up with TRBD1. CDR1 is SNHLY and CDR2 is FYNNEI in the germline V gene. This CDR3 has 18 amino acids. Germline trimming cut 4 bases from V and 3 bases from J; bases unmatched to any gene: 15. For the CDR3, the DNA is TGTGCCAGCAGTGGATTCCCTCGGGACAGGGGTGTTGTCTACGAGCAGTACTTC. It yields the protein CASSGFPRDRGVVYEQYF.

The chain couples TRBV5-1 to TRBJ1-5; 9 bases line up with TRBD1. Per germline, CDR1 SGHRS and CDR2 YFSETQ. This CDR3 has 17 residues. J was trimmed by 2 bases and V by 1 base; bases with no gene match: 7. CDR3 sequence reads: CASSLTPQGAGNQPQHF. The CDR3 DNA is TGCGCCAGCAGCTTGACCCCACAGGGGGCTGGCAATCAGCCCCAGCATTTT.

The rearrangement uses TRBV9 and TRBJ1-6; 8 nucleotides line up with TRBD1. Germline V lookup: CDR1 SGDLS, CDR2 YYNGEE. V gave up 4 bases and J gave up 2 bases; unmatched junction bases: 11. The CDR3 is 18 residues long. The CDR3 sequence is CASSSDPGGETYNSPLHF. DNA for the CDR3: TGTGCCAGCAGCTCAGACCCAGGGGGCGAAACCTATAATTCACCCCTCCACTTT.

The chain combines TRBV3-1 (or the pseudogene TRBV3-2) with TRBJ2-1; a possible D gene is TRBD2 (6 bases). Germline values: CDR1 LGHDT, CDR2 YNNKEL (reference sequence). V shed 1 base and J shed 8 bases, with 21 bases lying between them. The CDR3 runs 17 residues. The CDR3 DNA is TGTGCCAGCAGCCAAGCACAGCTAGGCGGGGCGACAGATGAGCAGTTCTTC. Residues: CASSQAQLGGATDEQFF.

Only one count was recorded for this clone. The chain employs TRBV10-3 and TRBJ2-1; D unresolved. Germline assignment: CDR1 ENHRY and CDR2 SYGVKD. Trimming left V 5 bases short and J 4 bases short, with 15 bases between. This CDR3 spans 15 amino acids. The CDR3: CAISPSRADYNEQFF. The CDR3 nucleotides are TGTGCCATCAGTCCAAGTAGGGCAGATTACAATGAGCAGTTCTTC.

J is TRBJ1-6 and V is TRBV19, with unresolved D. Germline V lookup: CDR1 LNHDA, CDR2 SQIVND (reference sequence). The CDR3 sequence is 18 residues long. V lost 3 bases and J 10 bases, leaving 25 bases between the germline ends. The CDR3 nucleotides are TGTGCCAGTAGTATCTCGGGAACACGCGGCAGGCGTGGGTCACCCCTCCACTTT. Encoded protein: CASSISGTRGRRGSPLHF. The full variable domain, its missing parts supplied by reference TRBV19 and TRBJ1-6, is DGGITQSPKYLFRKEGQNVTLSCEQNLNHDAMYWYRQDPGQGLRLIYYSQIVNDFQKGDIAEGYSVSREKKESFPLTVTSAQKNPTAFYLCASSISGTRGRRGSPLHFGNGTRLTVT.

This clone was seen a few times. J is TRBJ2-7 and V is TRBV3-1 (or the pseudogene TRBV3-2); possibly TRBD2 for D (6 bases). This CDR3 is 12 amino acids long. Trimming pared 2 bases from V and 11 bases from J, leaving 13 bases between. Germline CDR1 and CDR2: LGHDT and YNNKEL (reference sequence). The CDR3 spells CASSQTNRGKYF. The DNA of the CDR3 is TGTGCCAGCAGCCAAACTAATCGGGGGAAGTACTTC.

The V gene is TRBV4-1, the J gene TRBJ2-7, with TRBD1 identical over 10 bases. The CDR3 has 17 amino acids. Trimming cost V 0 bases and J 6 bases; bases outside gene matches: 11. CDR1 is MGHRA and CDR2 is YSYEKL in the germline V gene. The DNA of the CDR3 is TGCGCCAGCAGCCAAGATAGAGGAGGGACAGGGGCAGGCGAGCAGTACTTC. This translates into CASSQDRGGTGAGEQYF.